This entry describes one T cell receptor (beta chain). What it binds is unknown. This sample is part of a study of ipilimumab plus nivolumab after autologous stem cell transplantation. For the study at large: Median doses per patient: a few ipilimumab, under 10 nivolumab.

The CDR3 is 16 amino acids. The V and J ends lost 0 bases and 5 bases respectively, with 16 bases between them. Germline V gene lookup returns CDR1 SNHLY and CDR2 FYNNEI. Starting 14 to 28 days after autologous transplant, ipilimumab 1 mg/kg was given. Patients got 3 mg/kg IV nivolumab weeks 1, 4, 7, 10, then biweekly through week 26. Libraries were prepared by immunoSEQ multiplex PCR; TCRdb keeps only in-frame clonotypes and omits some of them. Here the sample spans 17,000 or so clones, less than 75% being singletons. General study findings and limits: Per the authors, repertoire, Treg and microbiota data justify further study.

The J gene is TRBJ2-5, the V gene TRBV2; no clear D gene. The TCR sequence derives from a male donor with diffuse large B-cell lymphoma. Material: PBMCs, obtained in a trial of ipilimumab plus nivolumab as post-transplant consolidation. CDR3 in amino acids: CASSEALLGLWETQYF. In DNA, the CDR3 is TGTGCCAGCAGTGAAGCGCTTCTGGGTCTTTGGGAGACCCAGTACTTC. Full variable domain (outside the CDR3, taken from reference TRBV2 and TRBJ2-5): EPEVTQTPSHQVTQMGQEVILRCVPISNHLYFYWYRQILGQKVEFLVSFYNNEISEKSEIFDDQFSVERPDGSNFTLKIRSTKLEDSAMYFCASSEALLGLWETQYFGPGTRLLVL.